Each of the 8 T cell receptor beta chains below was sequenced from the same sample in a study of T cells in localized non-small cell lung cancer. The method was immunoSEQ multiplex PCR; TCRdb's version includes in-frame clones alone and lacks a portion of them. The table includes tens of thousands of clones, just under 85% detected once. The source was peripheral blood, collected before any cancer treatment. Source of these receptors: a female donor over 55 with stage I lung adenocarcinoma.

The chain recombines TRBV7-2 with TRBJ2-1; TRBD1 aligns across 8 bases. The J segment lost 16 bases and the V segment lost 1 base, leaving 6 bases of the junction unmatched. The germline V gene has CDR1 SGHTA and CDR2 FQGNSA. This CDR3 region has 12 residues. CDR3 region: CASSLGDRKKFF. As DNA, the CDR3 is TGTGCCAGCAGCTTAGGGGACAGGAAGAAATTCTTC.

The chain is built from TRBV10-2 and TRBJ1-1; D might be TRBD1 (5 bases). Per the germline V gene, CDR1 is WSHSY and CDR2 is SAAADI. V dropped 2 bases and J dropped 2 bases, with 12 bases sitting between them. This CDR3 is built from 15 residues. Here the CDR3 DNA reads TGCGCCAGCAGTGAGCCCCAGGGAGGAAACACTGAAGCTTTCTTT. Amino acid sequence: CASSEPQGGNTEAFF.

J is TRBJ2-7 and V is TRBV18; D gene uncertain. CDR3 length equals 14 residues. Trimming cost V 5 bases and J 0 bases, with 11 bases left between them. From germline, CDR1 is KGHSH and CDR2 LQKENI. The CDR3 region is CASSANPSSYEQYF. The CDR3 DNA sequence: TGTGCCAGCTCAGCCAACCCTAGCTCCTACGAGCAGTACTTC.

The V gene is TRBV6-5, the J gene TRBJ2-7, with 11 bases identical to TRBD1. Germline V CDR1 and CDR2: MNHEY, SVGAGI. The V segment lost 3 bases and the J segment 3 bases; nucleotides outside the gene matches: 4. The CDR3 spans 15 residues. The CDR3 nucleotides read TGTGCCAGCAGTTATCCCGGGACAGGGGGCTACGAGCAGTACTTC. Protein product: CASSYPGTGGYEQYF.

This clone was seen a handful of times. This rearrangement joins TRBV5-1 to TRBJ1-1; D remains unclear. Germline loops: CDR1 SGHRS, CDR2 YFSETQ. Trimming took 4 bases from V and 2 from J, leaving 12 bases between them. This CDR3 spans 14 amino acids. CDR3 residues: CASSAGMGNTEAFF. The CDR3, as DNA: TGCGCCAGCAGCGCCGGAATGGGAAACACTGAAGCTTTCTTT.

This chain connects TRBV21-1 to TRBJ1-2; the table's D gene call, TRBD1, was not cross checked with the DNA. TRBV21-1 is shown as a pseudogene. The CDR3 has 16 residues. CDR3 DNA sequence: TGTGCCAGCAGCAAAGAGGACAGGGTCGGTCGGTATGGCTACACCTTC. Its translation: CASSKEDRVGRYGYTF.

This chain connects TRBV7-9 to TRBJ1-2; TRBD1 matches 7 bases. Germline V gene data show CDR1 as SEHNR and CDR2 as FQNEAQ (reference sequence). After removal of 5 bases from V and 9 bases from J, the junction contained 9 bases not matched to a gene. CDR3 length: 13 amino acids. This chain's CDR3 is CASSLTGYQSYTF. The CDR3 DNA sequence: TGTGCCAGCAGCCTGACAGGGTATCAGAGCTACACCTTC. The full variable domain, rest sourced from reference TRBV7-9 and TRBJ1-2, is DTGVSQNPRHKITKRGQNVTFRCDPISEHNRLYWYRQTLGQGPEFLTYFQNEAQLEKSRLLSDRFSAERPKGSFSTLEIQRTEQGDSAMYLCASSLTGYQSYTFGSGTRLTVV.

The chain combines TRBV2 with TRBJ1-3, with a weak D call TRBD1 (5 bases). The CDR3 has 14 residues. Trimming pared 6 bases from V and 0 bases from J, leaving 9 bases between. Germline values: CDR1 SNHLY, CDR2 FYNNEI. CDR3 coding DNA: TGTGCCAGCAGAACAGGAACCTCTGGAAACACCATATATTTT. Its translation: CASRTGTSGNTIYF.